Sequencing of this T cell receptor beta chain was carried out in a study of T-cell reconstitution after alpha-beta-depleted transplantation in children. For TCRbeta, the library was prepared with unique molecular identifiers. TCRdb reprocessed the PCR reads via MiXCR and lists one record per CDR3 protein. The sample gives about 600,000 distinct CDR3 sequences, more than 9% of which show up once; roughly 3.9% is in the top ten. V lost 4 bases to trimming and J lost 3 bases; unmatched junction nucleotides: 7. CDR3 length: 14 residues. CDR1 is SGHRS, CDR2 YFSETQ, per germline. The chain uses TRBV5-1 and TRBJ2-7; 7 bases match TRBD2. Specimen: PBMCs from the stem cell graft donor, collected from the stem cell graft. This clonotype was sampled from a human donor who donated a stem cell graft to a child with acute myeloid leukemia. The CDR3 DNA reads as TGCGCCAGCAGCGCTGAGCCTAGCGGCTACGAGCAGTACTTC. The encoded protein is CASSAEPSGYEQYF.